The clone carrying this T cell receptor beta chain was counted a few times. The sample comes from a study of Graves' ophthalmopathy and Graves' hyperthyroidism. About the study: Absence of ophthalmopathy within 18 months of follow-up defined stable hyperthyroidism.

Amplification targeted the TCR beta CDR3 regions, with RNA transcripts as the source material. Scientists carried out first-round RT-PCR using HTBI primers and then a second-round multiplex PCR. TCRdb ran MiXCR on the multiplex PCR reads and lists one entry per CDR3 protein. The sample records 560,000 or so distinct CDR3 sequences, about two fifths being singletons. Each hyperthyroidism patient was newly diagnosed, with under 2 months' duration, and aged 18 to 65. Excluded were patients with other autoimmune diseases, uncontrolled infections, pregnancy or lactation. The V gene lost 1 base and the J gene lost 4 bases, with 16 bases spanning the gap. Germline assignment: CDR1 SGHAT and CDR2 FQNNGV. This CDR3 is built from 16 residues.

The receptor was isolated from an adult man with Graves' hyperthyroidism. Material: peripheral blood or thyroid tissue (not recorded which). The chain employs TRBV11-2 and TRBJ2-5; perhaps TRBD2 as D (6 bases). CDR3 in amino acids: CASSLAVRERLETQYF. The CDR3 DNA follows: TGTGCCAGCAGCTTAGCGGTGCGGGAACGCCTAGAGACCCAGTACTTC.